This T cell receptor beta chain was recorded in a study of T cell responses to AZD1222 COVID-19 vaccine. Overall study results and limits: Across spike, vaccine-associated CD4 TCRs were found, dominant at 160-218 and 743-854.

TCRdb's copy holds only in-frame clones and misses some; the assay was immunoSEQ multiplex PCR. The sample includes fewer than 120,000 clones, 65% to 85% seen only once; the top ten take roughly 4.5%. For this clone: Its target is not known.

The sequencing used peripheral blood, collected on day 0 of AZD1222 vaccination. The clonotype originates from an adult in good health.

The CDR3 nucleotides read TGCGCCAGCAGCTTGGGTGTGACAGACCCTCGAGAGACCCAGTACTTC. The encoded protein is CASSLGVTDPRETQYF. The chain uses TRBV5-1 and TRBJ2-5; D is perhaps TRBD1 (5 bases). The germline V gene encodes CDR1 SGHRS and CDR2 YFSETQ. The CDR3 totals 16 residues. Trimming removed 0 bases from V and 4 bases from J, with 16 bases in between.